Listed below are T cell receptor beta chains from one sample, sequenced in a study of T cells after yellow fever vaccination. TCRdb re-called the 5' RACE reads with MiXCR, one entry per CDR3 protein. The sample lists 200,000 to 300,000 distinct CDR3 sequences, over 6.5% occurring once. Sample: CD4+ T cells sorted from PBMCs, taken on the day of the yellow fever booster vaccination. These TCRs come from a man aged 25-45 years who received the YFV17D yellow fever vaccine. Each CDR3 is given with its conserved first and last residue. Fields, in order: V gene, CDR3 length, J gene, clone size, D gene, CDR3 DNA, CDR3 protein. A D gene is named only where the DNA matches it firmly. Clone size is stated in some rows and not others, as once, few, many or a class when expanded.

TRBV7-9	15	TRBJ2-1	few	TRBD2	TGTGCCAGCAGTGTTACTAGCGGGAGTTACAATGAGCAGTTCTTC	CASSVTSGSYNEQFF
TRBV29-1	15	TRBJ2-7	few	-	TGCAGCGTTCTGAAACTTAACTCCCTCAACTACGAGCAGTACTTC	CSVLKLNSLNYEQYF
TRBV5-4	12	TRBJ1-1	few	TRBD1	TGTGCCAGCAGCGTACAGGGGGCGCGGGCTTTCTTT	CASSVQGARAFF
TRBV7-2	11	TRBJ2-1	many	-	TGTGCCAGCAGCTTGTGGAATGAGCAGTTCTTC	CASSLWNEQFF
TRBV20-1	15	TRBJ2-1	-	-	TGCAGTGCTAGAGATTGGGGGAGGCCCGTCGGTGAGCAGTTCTTC	CSARDWGRPVGEQFF
TRBV12-3/TRBV12-4	15	TRBJ2-1	few	TRBD2	TGTGCCAGCAGTCGAGGGACTAGCGGGGGCAATGAGCAGTTCTTC	CASSRGTSGGNEQFF
TRBV7-8	15	TRBJ2-1	many	-	TGTGCCAGCAGCCGTCACGGACCTATTGGCGGTGAGCAGTTCTTC	CASSRHGPIGGEQFF
TRBV5-1	11	TRBJ1-1	many	-	TGCGCCAGCTCAGCCAACACTGAAGCTTTCTTT	CASSANTEAFF
TRBV7-2	14	TRBJ2-5	many	-	TGTGCCAGCAGCTTAGGACTAGTCGGAGAGACCCAGTACTTC	CASSLGLVGETQYF
TRBV15	14	TRBJ2-3	few	-	TGTGCCACCAGCAGAGATGAGGATGGGAATACGCAGTATTTT	CATSRDEDGNTQYF
TRBV5-4	12	TRBJ2-7	-	-	TGTGCCAGCAGCTTCGGGGAATACGAGCAGTACTTC	CASSFGEYEQYF
TRBV9	15	TRBJ2-1	many	-	TGTGCCAGCAGCGTTGGCGGGCCTCGCTACAATGAGCAGTTCTTC	CASSVGGPRYNEQFF
TRBV25-1	15	TRBJ2-7	-	TRBD1	TGTGCCAGCAGTGAATCAGGGACAGGGTCCTACGAGCAGTACTTC	CASSESGTGSYEQYF
TRBV28	14	TRBJ2-2	many	TRBD2	TGTGCCAGCACACCTAGCGGAGGCACCGGGGAGCTGTTTTTT	CASTPSGGTGELFF
TRBV7-2	14	TRBJ2-7	few	TRBD1	TGTGCCAGCAGCAACCAGGGGGCCCCCTACGAGCAGTACTTC	CASSNQGAPYEQYF
TRBV5-1	13	TRBJ2-5	few	-	TGCGCCAGCAGCGGGACGGTCGACGAGACCCAGTACTTC	CASSGTVDETQYF
TRBV6-5	16	TRBJ2-5	-	TRBD2	TGTGCCAGCAGTTATGACGGCGGGGGGCACCAAGAGACCCAGTACTTC	CASSYDGGGHQETQYF
TRBV20-1	15	TRBJ2-5	-	-	TGCAGTGCTAGAGACACCGGGACCACAAAGAAGACCCAGTACTTC	CSARDTGTTKKTQYF
TRBV10-2	14	TRBJ1-1	-	TRBD1	TGCGCCAGCAAGAGGACAGGGGAGAACACTGAAGCTTTCTTT	CASKRTGENTEAFF
TRBV24-1	15	TRBJ2-2	-	-	TGTGCCACCAGTGATGTGAGGGAAAACACCGGGGAGCTGTTTTTT	CATSDVRENTGELFF
TRBV20-1	15	TRBJ1-1	many	-	TGCAGTGCTAGAGATCCGCGGGGCACGAACACTGAAGCTTTCTTT	CSARDPRGTNTEAFF
TRBV20-1	14	TRBJ1-2	few	TRBD1	TGCAGTGTTTCGGGACAGGGGGCGAGTTATGGCTACACCTTC	CSVSGQGASYGYTF
TRBV20-1	16	TRBJ2-1	few	TRBD1	TGCAGTGCTAGAGATCTCGGACAGGGGGCCTACAATGAGCAGTTCTTC	CSARDLGQGAYNEQFF
TRBV6-5	14	TRBJ1-3	many	-	TGTGCCAGCAGTTACGCGGGGCGCGGAAACACCATATATTTT	CASSYAGRGNTIYF
TRBV5-1	15	TRBJ2-1	many	TRBD2	TGCGCCAGCAGCTCAGGGACTAGCGGGGGGAGTAGGGAGTTCTTC	CASSSGTSGGSREFF
TRBV7-2	13	TRBJ2-7	many	TRBD1	TGTGCCAGCAGCATGGACAGGGGCCACGAGCAGTACTTC	CASSMDRGHEQYF
TRBV10-3	13	TRBJ2-1	many	-	TGTGCCATCTCCCCGAGCTCCTACAATGAGCAGTTCTTC	CAISPSSYNEQFF
TRBV12-3/TRBV12-4	15	TRBJ2-1	few	TRBD1	TGTGCCAGCAGCCCGAACAGGGGGGCCAACAATGAGCAGTTCTTC	CASSPNRGANNEQFF
TRBV11-1	20	TRBJ2-3	few	TRBD2	TGTGCCAGCAGCTTAGAGACCCCTTGGACTAGCCGAGCACTTGCAGATACGCAGTATTTT	CASSLETPWTSRALADTQYF
TRBV28	16	TRBJ2-3	-	-	TGTGCCAGCAGCCTTGCCGGCGGAGCGAACACAGATACGCAGTATTTT	CASSLAGGANTDTQYF
TRBV11-2	14	TRBJ2-7	-	-	TGTGCCAGCAGCTTAGTTCGAGGGGCCTACGAGCAGTACTTC	CASSLVRGAYEQYF
TRBV10-3	13	TRBJ2-1	few	-	TGTGCCATCAGTGAACCCGCTTACAATGAGCAGTTCTTC	CAISEPAYNEQFF
TRBV5-1	15	TRBJ2-2	-	-	TGCGCCAGCAGCTTGGGGCGCGGGTACACCGGGGAGCTGTTTTTT	CASSLGRGYTGELFF
TRBV5-4	14	TRBJ2-4	few	-	TGTGCCAGCAGCTTGGGGACCTCGAAAAACATTCAGTACTTC	CASSLGTSKNIQYF
TRBV7-2	15	TRBJ2-1	many	-	TGTGCCAGCAGCTTAGACGGCGGGATGCACAATGAGCAGTTCTTC	CASSLDGGMHNEQFF
TRBV3-1	14	TRBJ2-7	-	TRBD1	TGTGCCAGCAGCCAAGCGAGGGGGCCGGGGGAGCAGTACTTC	CASSQARGPGEQYF
TRBV5-6	16	TRBJ2-3	many	TRBD2	TGTGCCAGCAGGTTCCGGACTAGCGGGAGTACAGATACGCAGTATTTT	CASRFRTSGSTDTQYF
TRBV7-2	11	TRBJ2-3	many	-	TGTGCCAGCAGTAGTCGGGATACGCAGTATTTT	CASSSRDTQYF
TRBV19	13	TRBJ2-7	-	TRBD1	TGTGCCAGTAGAGACGGACAGGGTGACGAGCAGTACTTC	CASRDGQGDEQYF
TRBV7-6	14	TRBJ2-7	-	-	TGTGCCAGCAGCCCCCCCCTGACAGGGAGGGAGCAGTACTTC	CASSPPLTGREQYF
TRBV20-1	14	TRBJ2-1	-	TRBD2	TGCAGTGCTTGGACTAGCGGGAAAAACAATGAGCAGTTCTTC	CSAWTSGKNNEQFF
TRBV5-1	16	TRBJ2-1	-	TRBD1	TGCGCCAGCAGCTTGGAATCAGGGGGAACCTACAATGAGCAGTTCTTC	CASSLESGGTYNEQFF
TRBV5-1	17	TRBJ2-3	many	TRBD2	TGCGCCAGTCGCCAAGGGCGAGCGGGACTCGCCACAGATACGCAGTATTTT	CASRQGRAGLATDTQYF